This TCR beta chain was sequenced during a study of T cell repertoires in cytomegalovirus infection. Findings and caveats of the study: HLA-C-restricted CMV clonotypes gave the most frequent clonotype in two of eight donors. The study identified carriers of CMV plus the relevant HLA from cumulative public TCR beta family frequency.

TCRdb fed the reads into MiXCR, producing one record per CDR3 protein. The table records under 300,000 distinct CDR3 sequences, 22% of them present only once. From germline, CDR1 is MNHNY and CDR2 SVGAGI (reference sequence). The V end was cut by 6 bases, the J end by 0 bases, with 21 bases between. This CDR3 has 19 amino acids. This clonotype was observed a few times. Its antigen is undetermined. The V gene is TRBV6-6, the J gene TRBJ2-6, with D hard to call. Sequences were derived from cultured PBMCs, sampled from culture after CMV antigen stimulation. The TCR sequence derives from a human donor in good health (CMV status not recorded). Some clones in this sample may be carry-over from other donors' samples. In nucleotides, the CDR3 is TGTGCCAGCAGGAACTGGGGAATACTGGGTCCCTCTGGGGCCAACGTCCTGACTTTC. It translates to CASRNWGILGPSGANVLTF.